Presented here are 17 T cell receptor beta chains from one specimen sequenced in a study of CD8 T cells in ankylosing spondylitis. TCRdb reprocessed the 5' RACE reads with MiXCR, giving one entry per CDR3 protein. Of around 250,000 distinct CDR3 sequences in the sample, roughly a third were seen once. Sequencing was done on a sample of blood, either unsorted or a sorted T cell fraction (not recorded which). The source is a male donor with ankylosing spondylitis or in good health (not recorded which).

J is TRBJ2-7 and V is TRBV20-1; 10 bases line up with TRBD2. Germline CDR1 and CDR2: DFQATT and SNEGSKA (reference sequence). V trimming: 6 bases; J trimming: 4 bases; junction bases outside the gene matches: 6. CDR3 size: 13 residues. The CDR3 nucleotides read TGCAGTGCGCTGCTAGCGGGGGTTTACGAGCAGTACTTC. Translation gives CSALLAGVYEQYF.

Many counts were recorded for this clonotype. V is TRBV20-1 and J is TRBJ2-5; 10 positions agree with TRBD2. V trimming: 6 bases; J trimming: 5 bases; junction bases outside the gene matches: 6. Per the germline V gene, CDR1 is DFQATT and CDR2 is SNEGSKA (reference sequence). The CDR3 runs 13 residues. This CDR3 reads CSAEERGGETQYF. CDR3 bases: TGCAGTGCAGAGGAGCGGGGGGGCGAGACCCAGTACTTC.

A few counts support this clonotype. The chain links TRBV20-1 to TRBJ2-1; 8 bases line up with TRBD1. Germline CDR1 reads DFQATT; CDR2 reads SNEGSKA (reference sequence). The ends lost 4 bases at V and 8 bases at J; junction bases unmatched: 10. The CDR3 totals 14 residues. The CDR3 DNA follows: TGCAGTGCTATACGGGACAGGTTTCTCGATGAGCAGTTCTTC. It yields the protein CSAIRDRFLDEQFF.

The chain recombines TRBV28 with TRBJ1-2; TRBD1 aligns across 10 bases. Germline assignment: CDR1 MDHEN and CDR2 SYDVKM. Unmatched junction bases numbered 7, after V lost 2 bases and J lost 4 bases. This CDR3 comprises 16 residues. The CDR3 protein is CASSLTGTGAAYGYTF. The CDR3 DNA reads TGTGCCAGCAGTTTAACTGGGACAGGGGCTGCCTATGGCTACACCTTC.

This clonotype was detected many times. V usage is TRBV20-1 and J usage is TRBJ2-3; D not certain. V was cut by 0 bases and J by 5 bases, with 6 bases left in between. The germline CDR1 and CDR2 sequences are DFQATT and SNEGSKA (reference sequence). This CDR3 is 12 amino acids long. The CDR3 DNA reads TGCAGTGCTAGAGATCGTCTAGATACGCAGTATTTT. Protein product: CSARDRLDTQYF.

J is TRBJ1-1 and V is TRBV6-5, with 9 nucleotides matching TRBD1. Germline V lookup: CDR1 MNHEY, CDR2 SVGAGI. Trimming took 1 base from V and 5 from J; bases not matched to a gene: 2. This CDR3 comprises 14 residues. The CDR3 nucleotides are TGTGCCAGCAGTTACTACAGGGGGCGGACTGAAGCTTTCTTT. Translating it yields CASSYYRGRTEAFF.

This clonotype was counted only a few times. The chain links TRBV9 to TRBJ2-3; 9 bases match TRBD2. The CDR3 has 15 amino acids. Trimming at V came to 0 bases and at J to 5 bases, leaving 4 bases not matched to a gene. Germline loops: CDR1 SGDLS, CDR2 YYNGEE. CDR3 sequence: CASSVVPSGVDTQYF. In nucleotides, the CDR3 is TGTGCCAGCAGCGTAGTACCTAGCGGGGTAGATACGCAGTATTTT.

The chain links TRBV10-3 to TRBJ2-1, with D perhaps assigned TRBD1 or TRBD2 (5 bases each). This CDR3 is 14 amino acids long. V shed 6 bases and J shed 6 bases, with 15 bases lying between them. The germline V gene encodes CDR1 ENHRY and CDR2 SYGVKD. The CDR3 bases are TGTGCCATCAGCCTGCCGGGACCAGGCAATGAGCAGTTCTTC. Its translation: CAISLPGPGNEQFF.

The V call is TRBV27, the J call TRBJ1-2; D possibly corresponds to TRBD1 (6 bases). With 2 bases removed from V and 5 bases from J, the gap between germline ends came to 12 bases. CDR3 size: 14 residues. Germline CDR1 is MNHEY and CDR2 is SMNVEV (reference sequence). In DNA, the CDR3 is TGTGCCAGCAGTTTAAGGGGGACCCTTTATGGCTACACCTTC. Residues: CASSLRGTLYGYTF.

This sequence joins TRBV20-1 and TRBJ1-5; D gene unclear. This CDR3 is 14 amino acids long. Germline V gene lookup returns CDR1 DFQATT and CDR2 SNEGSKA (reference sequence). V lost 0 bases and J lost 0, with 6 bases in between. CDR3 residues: CSAREGNSNQPQHF. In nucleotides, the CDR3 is TGCAGTGCTAGAGAGGGGAATAGCAATCAGCCCCAGCATTTT.

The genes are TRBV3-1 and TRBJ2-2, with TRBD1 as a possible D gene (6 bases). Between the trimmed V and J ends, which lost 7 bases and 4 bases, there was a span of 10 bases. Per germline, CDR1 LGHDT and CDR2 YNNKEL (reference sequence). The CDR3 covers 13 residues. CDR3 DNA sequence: TGTGCCAGCACACCGGACAGCACCGGGGAGCTGTTTTTT. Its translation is CASTPDSTGELFF. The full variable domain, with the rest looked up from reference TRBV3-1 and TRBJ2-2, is DTAVSQTPKYLVTQMGNDKSIKCEQNLGHDTMYWYKQDSKKFLKIMFSYNNKELIINETVPNRFSPKSPDKAHLNLHINSLELGDSAVYFCASTPDSTGELFFGEGSRLTVL.

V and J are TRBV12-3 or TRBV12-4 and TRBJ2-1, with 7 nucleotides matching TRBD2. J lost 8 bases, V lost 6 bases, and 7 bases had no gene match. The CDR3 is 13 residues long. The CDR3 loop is CASSPGGSDEQFF. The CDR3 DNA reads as TGTGCCAGCAGCCCCGGGGGGTCGGATGAGCAGTTCTTC.

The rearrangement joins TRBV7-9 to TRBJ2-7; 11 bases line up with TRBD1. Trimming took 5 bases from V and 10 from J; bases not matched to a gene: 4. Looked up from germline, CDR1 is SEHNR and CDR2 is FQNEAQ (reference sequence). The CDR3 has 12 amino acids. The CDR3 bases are TGTGCCAGCAGCCCCGGGACAGGGGGACAGTACTTC. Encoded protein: CASSPGTGGQYF.

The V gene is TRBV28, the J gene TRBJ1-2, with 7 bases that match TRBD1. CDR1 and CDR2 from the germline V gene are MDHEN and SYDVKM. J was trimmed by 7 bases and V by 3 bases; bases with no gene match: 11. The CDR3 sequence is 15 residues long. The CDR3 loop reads CASSFGDSRIRGYTF. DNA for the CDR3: TGTGCCAGCAGTTTTGGGGACAGTAGAATTCGTGGCTACACCTTC.

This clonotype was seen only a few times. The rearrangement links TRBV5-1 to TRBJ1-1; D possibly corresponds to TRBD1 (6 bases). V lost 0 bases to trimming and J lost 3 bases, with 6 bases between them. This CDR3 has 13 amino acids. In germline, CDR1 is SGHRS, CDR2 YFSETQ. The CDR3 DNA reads TGCGCCAGCAGCTTGGACAGGGACACTGAAGCTTTCTTT. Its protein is CASSLDRDTEAFF.

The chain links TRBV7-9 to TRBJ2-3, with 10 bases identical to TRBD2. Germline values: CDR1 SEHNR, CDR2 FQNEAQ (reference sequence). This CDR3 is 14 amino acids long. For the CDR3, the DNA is TGTGCGAACACCGGGACTAGCGACACAGATACGCAGTATTTT. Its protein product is CANTGTSDTDTQYF.

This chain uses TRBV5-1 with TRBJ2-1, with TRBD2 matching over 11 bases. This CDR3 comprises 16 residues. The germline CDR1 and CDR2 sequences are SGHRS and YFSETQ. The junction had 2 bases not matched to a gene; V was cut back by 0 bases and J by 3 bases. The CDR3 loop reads CASSLGLAGRYNEQFF. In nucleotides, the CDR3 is TGCGCCAGCAGCTTGGGACTAGCGGGGCGCTACAATGAGCAGTTCTTC.